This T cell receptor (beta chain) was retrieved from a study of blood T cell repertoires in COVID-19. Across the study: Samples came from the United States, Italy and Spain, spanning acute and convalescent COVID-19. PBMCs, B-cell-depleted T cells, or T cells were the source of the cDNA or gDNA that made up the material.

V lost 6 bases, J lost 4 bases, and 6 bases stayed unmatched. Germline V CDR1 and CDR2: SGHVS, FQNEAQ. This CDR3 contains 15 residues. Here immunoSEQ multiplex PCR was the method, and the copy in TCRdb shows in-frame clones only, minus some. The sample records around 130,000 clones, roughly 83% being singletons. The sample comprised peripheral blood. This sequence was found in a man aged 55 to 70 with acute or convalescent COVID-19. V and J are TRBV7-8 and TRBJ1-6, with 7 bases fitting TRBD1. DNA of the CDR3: TGTGCCAGCAGACCAGGGGGACAATATAATTCACCCCTCCACTTT. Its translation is CASRPGGQYNSPLHF.